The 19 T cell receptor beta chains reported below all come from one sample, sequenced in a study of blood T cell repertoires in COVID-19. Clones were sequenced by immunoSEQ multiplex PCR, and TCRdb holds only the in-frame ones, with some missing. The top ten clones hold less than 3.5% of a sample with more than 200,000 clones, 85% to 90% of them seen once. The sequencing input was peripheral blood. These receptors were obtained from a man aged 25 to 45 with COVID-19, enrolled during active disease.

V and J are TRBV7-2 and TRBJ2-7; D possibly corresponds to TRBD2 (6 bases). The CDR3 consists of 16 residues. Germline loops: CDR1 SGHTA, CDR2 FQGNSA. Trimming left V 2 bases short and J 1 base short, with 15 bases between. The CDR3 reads CASSLFSSGESYEQYF. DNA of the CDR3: TGTGCCAGCAGCTTATTCAGCTCGGGAGAGTCCTACGAGCAGTACTTC.

The CDR3, as DNA: TGTGCCAGCAGCGCCAACATGAGGAGCTCCTACGAGCAGTACTTC. It translates to CASSANMRSSYEQYF. The chain combines TRBV7-2 with TRBJ2-7; D is uncertain. This CDR3 spans 15 amino acids. Trimming shortened V by 5 bases and J by 0 bases, and 14 bases separated the two germline ends. Germline lookup yields CDR1 SGHTA and CDR2 FQGNSA.

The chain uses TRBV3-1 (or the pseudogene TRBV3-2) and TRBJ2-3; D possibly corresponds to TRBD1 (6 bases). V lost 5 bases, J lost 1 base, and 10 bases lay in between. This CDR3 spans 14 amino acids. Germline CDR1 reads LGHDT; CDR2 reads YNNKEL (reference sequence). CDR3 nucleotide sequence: TGTGCCAGCAGCACCCGGACAGGCACAGATACGCAGTATTTT. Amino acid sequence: CASSTRTGTDTQYF.

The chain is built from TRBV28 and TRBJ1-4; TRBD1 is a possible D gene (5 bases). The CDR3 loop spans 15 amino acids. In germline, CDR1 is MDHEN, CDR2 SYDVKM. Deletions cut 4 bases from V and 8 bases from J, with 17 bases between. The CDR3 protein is CASSSPGLGKEKLFF. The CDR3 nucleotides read TGTGCCAGCAGTTCTCCAGGGTTAGGGAAAGAAAAACTGTTTTTT.

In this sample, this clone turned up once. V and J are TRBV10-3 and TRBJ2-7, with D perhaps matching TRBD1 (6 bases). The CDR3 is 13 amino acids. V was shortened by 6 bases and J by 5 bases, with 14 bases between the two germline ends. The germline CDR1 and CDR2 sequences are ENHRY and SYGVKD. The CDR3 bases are TGTGCCATCAGACCAGGGGACATGGACGAGCAGTACTTC. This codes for CAIRPGDMDEQYF.

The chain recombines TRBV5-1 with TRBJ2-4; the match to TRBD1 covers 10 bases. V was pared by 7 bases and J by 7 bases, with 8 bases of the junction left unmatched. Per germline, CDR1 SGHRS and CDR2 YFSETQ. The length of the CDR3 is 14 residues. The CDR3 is CASRQGALMNIQYF. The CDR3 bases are TGCGCCAGCCGACAGGGGGCGCTGATGAACATTCAGTACTTC.

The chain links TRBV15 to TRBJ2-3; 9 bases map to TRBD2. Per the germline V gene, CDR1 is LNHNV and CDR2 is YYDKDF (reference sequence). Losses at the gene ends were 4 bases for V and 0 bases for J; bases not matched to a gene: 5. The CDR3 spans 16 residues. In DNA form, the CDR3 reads TGTGCCACCAGCACTCGAACTAGCGGGAGCACAGATACGCAGTATTTT. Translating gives CATSTRTSGSTDTQYF.

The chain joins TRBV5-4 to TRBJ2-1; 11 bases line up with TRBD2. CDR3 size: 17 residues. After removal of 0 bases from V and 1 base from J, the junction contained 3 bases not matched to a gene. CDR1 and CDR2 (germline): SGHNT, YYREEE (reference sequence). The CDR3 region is CASSLGLAGGSYNEQFF. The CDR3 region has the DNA TGTGCCAGCAGCTTGGGTCTAGCGGGAGGATCCTACAATGAGCAGTTCTTC. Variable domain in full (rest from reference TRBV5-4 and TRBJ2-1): ETGVTQSPTHLIKTRGQQVTLRCSSQSGHNTVSWYQQALGQGPQFIFQYYREEENGRGNFPPRFSGLQFPNYSSELNVNALELDDSALYLCASSLGLAGGSYNEQFFGPGTRLTVL.

The CDR3 DNA reads TGTGCCAGCAGCTTAGCGGGAGGGACAGGGGGCTACACCTTC. Translation: CASSLAGGTGGYTF. The genes are TRBV7-2 and TRBJ1-2, with TRBD1 matching over 9 bases. Germline V gene lookup returns CDR1 SGHTA and CDR2 FQGNSA. The CDR3 is made up of 14 amino acids. Trimming removed 0 bases from V and 8 bases from J; junction bases left unmatched: 4.

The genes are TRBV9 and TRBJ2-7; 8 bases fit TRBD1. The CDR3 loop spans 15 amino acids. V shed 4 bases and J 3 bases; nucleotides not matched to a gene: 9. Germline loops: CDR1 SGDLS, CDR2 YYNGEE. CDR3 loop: CASSSQGGFGYEQYF. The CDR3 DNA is TGTGCCAGCAGCTCACAGGGGGGATTTGGCTACGAGCAGTACTTC.

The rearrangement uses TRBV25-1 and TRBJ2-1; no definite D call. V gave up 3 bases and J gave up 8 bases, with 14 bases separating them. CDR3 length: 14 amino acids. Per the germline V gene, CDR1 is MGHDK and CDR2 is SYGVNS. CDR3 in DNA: TGTGCCAGCAGTGATTCTCAGATCGTCTATGAGCAGTTCTTC. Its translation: CASSDSQIVYEQFF.

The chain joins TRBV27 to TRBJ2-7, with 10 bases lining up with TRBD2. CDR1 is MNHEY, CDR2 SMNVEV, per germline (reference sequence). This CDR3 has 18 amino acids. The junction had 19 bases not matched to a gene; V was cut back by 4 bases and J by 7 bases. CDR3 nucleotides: TGTGCCAGCAGTTCCCCCCGGGGGTCTAGCGGGAGTCGCGATGAGCAGTACTTC. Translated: CASSSPRGSSGSRDEQYF.

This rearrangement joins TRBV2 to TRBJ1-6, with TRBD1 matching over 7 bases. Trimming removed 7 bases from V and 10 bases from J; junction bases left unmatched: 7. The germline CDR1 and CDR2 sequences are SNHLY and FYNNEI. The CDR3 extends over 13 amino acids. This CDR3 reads CASMGDRASPLHF. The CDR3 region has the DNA TGTGCCAGCATGGGAGACAGGGCCTCACCCCTCCACTTT.

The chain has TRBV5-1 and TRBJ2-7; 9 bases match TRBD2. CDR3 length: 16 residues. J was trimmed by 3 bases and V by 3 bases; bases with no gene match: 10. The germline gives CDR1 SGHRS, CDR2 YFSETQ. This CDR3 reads CASSSETSGHRYEQYF. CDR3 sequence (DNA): TGCGCCAGCAGCTCAGAGACTAGCGGACACCGCTACGAGCAGTACTTC.

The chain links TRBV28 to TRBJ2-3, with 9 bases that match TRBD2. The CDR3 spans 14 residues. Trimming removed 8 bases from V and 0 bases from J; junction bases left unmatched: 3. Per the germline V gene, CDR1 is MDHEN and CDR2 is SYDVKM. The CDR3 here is CASALAGSTDTQYF. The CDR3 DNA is TGTGCCAGCGCCCTAGCGGGAAGCACAGATACGCAGTATTTT.

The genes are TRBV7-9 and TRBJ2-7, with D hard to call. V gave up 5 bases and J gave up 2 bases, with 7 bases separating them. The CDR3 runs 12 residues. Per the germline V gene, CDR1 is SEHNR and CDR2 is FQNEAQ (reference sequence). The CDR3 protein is CASSPDTYEQYF. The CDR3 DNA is TGTGCCAGCAGCCCCGACACCTACGAGCAGTACTTC.

CDR3 nucleotide sequence: TGTGCCAGCAGCTTAGGGGGGGAGAGCACTGAAGCTTTCTTT. Protein product: CASSLGGESTEAFF. The V and J genes are TRBV5-4 and TRBJ1-1; the D gene is possibly TRBD1 (6 bases). V lost 2 bases and J lost 4, with 12 bases in between. The CDR3 is 14 amino acids. Germline CDR1 and CDR2: SGHNT and YYREEE (reference sequence).

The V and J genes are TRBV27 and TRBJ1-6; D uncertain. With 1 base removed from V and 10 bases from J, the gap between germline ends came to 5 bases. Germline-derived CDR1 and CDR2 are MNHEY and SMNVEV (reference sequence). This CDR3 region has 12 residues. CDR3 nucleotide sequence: TGTGCCAGCAGTTTATTGAGATCACCCCTCCACTTT. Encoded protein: CASSLLRSPLHF.

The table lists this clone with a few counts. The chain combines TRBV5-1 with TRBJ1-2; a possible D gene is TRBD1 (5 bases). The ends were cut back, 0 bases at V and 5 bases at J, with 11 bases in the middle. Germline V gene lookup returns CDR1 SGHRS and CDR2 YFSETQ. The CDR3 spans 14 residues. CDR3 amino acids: CASSLALEGYGYTF. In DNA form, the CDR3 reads TGCGCCAGCAGCTTGGCCTTGGAGGGGTATGGCTACACCTTC.